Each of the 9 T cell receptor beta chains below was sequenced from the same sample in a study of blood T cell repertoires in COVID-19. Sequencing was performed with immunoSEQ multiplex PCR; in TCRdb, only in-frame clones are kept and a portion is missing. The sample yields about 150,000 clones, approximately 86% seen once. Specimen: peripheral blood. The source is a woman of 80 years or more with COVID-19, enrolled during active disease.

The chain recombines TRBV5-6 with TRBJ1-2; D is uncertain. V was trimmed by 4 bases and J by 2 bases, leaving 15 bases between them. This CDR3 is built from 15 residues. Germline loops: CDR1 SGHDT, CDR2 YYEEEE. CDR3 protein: CASSLGQAGNYGYTF. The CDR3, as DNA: TGTGCCAGCAGCCTGGGTCAGGCGGGGAACTATGGCTACACCTTC.

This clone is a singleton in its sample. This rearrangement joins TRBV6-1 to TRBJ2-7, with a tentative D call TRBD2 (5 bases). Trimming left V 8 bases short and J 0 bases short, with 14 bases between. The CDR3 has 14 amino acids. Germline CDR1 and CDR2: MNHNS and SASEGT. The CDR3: CASLTGGPSYEQYF. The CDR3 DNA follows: TGTGCCAGCCTCACGGGCGGGCCCTCCTACGAGCAGTACTTC.

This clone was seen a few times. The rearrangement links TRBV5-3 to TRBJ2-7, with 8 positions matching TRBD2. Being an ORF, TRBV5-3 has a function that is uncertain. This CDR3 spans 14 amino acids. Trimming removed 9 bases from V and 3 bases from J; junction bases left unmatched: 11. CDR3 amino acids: CATPCGGKGYEQYF. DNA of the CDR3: TGTGCCACCCCCTGCGGGGGGAAGGGCTACGAGCAGTACTTC.

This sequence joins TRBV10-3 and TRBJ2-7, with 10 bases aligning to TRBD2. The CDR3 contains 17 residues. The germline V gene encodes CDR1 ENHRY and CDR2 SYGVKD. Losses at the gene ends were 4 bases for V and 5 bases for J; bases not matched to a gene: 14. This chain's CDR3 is CAISATAGLAVWNEQYF. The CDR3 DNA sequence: TGTGCCATCAGTGCGACCGCTGGACTAGCGGTCTGGAACGAGCAGTACTTC.

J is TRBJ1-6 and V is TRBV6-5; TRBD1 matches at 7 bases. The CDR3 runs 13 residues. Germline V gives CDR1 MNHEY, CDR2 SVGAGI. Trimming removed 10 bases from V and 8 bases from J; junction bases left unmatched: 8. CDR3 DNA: TGTGCCACCCGGGACAGAGAGTATTCACCCCTCCACTTT. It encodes CATRDREYSPLHF.

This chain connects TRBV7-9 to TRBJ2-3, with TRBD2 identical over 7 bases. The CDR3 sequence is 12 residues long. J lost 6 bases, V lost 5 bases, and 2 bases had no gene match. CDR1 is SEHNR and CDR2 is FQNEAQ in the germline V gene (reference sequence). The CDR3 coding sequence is TGTGCCAGCAGCAATAGCGGGGATACGCAGTATTTT. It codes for CASSNSGDTQYF. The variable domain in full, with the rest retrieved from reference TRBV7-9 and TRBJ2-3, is DTGVSQNPRHKITKRGQNVTFRCDPISEHNRLYWYRQTLGQGPEFLTYFQNEAQLEKSRLLSDRFSAERPKGSFSTLEIQRTEQGDSAMYLCASSNSGDTQYFGPGTRLTVL.

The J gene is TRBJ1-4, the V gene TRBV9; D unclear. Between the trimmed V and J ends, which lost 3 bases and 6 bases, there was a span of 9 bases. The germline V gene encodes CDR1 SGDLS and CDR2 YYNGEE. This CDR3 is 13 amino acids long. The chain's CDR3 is CASSGLGHEKLFF. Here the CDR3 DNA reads TGTGCCAGCAGCGGCCTGGGCCATGAAAAACTGTTTTTT.

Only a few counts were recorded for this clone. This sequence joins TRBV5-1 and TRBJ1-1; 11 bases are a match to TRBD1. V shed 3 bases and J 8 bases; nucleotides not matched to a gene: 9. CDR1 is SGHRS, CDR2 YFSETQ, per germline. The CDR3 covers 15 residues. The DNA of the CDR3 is TGCGCCAGCAGCTGGAAGGGACAGGGGGGCTCAGAAGCTTTCTTT. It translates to CASSWKGQGGSEAFF. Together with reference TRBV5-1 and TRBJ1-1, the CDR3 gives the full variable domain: KAGVTQTPRYLIKTRGQQVTLSCSPISGHRSVSWYQQTPGQGLQFLFEYFSETQRNKGNFPGRFSGRQFSNSRSEMNVSTLELGDSALYLCASSWKGQGGSEAFFGQGTRLTVV.

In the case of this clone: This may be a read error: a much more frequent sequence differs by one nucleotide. The CDR3 sequence is CASSLGGVGTEAFF. The CDR3 nucleotides are TGTGCCAGCAGCTTAGGGGGGGTTGGCACTGAAGCTTTCTTT. The rearrangement uses TRBV7-9 and TRBJ1-1, with a possible D match to TRBD1 (5 bases). The CDR3 is 14 residues long. The germline gives CDR1 SEHNR, CDR2 FQNEAQ (reference sequence). V was trimmed by 1 base and J by 4 bases, leaving 10 bases between them.